The TCR beta chain described here comes from a study of cytomegalovirus exposure and HLA in healthy donors. The CDR3 has 15 residues. V was clipped by 10 bases and J by 0 bases, with 15 bases between them. Per the germline V gene, CDR1 is MNHEY and CDR2 is SMNVEV (reference sequence). Details on this clone: Antigen unknown.

A multiplex PCR was run with 60 Vbeta primers and 13 Jbeta primers. Repertoires were generated with immunoSEQ multiplex PCR, while TCRdb's copy carries only in-frame clones and drops some. The data show 80,000 to 95,000 clones, with approximately 86% seen just once and around a tenth held by the top ten. Overall study findings and caveats: Later on, an analysis tied 15,000 to 20,000 TCR beta sequences to HLA alleles at 0.05 false discovery rate.

Unrecorded immune exposures were likely, despite nominal health at sampling. The TCR originated in a young man in good health and CMV-seropositive. The rearrangement joins TRBV27 to TRBJ2-2; D unresolved. Sequenced: PBMCs. The DNA of the CDR3 is TGTGCCAACTCGGTAACCCCACCGAACACCGGGGAGCTGTTTTTT. This codes for CANSVTPPNTGELFF.